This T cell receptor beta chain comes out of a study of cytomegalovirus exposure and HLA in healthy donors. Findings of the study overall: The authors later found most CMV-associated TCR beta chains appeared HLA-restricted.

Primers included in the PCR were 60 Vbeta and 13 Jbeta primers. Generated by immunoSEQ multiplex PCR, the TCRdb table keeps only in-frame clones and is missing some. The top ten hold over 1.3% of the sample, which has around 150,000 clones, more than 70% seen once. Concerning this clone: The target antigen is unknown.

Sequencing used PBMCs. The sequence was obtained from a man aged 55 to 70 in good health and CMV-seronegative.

The CDR3 DNA sequence: TGTGCCAGCAGCTCCAGCGGGAGTCCCTACAATGAGCAGTTCTTC. It codes for CASSSSGSPYNEQFF. The V gene is TRBV9, the J gene TRBJ2-1; 8 bases fit TRBD2. The CDR3 contains 15 residues. Looked up from germline, CDR1 is SGDLS and CDR2 is YYNGEE. V lost 4 bases, J lost 2 bases, and 5 bases stayed unmatched.